This entry is about one T cell receptor beta chain. The data stem from a study of blood T cell repertoires in COVID-19. Study information: From the United States, Italy and Spain came samples of acute and convalescent COVID-19.

Trimming took 7 bases from V and 6 from J, leaving 16 bases between them. Germline CDR1 reads SNHLY; CDR2 reads FYNNEI. The CDR3 runs to 14 residues. The assay was immunoSEQ multiplex PCR, and TCRdb's table has in-frame clones only and misses some. The repertoire consists of some 65,000 clones, with roughly 85% occurring once and the leading ten covering over 2.5%. The sequencing input was peripheral blood. The rearrangement uses TRBV2 and TRBJ2-1; D possibly corresponds to TRBD1 (5 bases). The origin of this receptor is a man older than 75 with acute or convalescent COVID-19. The CDR3 spells CASTSFGRGNEQFF. DNA of the CDR3: TGTGCCAGCACCAGCTTCGGTAGGGGCAATGAGCAGTTCTTC.